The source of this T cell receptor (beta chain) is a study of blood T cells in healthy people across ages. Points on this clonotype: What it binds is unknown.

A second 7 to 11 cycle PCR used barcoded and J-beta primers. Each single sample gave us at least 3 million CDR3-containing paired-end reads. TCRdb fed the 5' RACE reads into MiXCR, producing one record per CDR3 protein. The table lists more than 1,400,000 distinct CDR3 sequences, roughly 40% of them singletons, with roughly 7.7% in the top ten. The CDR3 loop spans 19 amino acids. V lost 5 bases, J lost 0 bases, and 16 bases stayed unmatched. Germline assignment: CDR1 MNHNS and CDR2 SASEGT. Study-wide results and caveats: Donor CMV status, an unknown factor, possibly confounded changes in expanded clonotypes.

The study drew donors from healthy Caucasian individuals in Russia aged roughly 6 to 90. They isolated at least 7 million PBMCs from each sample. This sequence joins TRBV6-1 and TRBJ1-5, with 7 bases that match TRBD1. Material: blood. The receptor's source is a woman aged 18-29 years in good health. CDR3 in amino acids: CASSPGTAVINFSNQPQHF. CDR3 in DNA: TGTGCCAGCAGTCCCGGGACAGCCGTTATTAACTTTAGCAATCAGCCCCAGCATTTT.